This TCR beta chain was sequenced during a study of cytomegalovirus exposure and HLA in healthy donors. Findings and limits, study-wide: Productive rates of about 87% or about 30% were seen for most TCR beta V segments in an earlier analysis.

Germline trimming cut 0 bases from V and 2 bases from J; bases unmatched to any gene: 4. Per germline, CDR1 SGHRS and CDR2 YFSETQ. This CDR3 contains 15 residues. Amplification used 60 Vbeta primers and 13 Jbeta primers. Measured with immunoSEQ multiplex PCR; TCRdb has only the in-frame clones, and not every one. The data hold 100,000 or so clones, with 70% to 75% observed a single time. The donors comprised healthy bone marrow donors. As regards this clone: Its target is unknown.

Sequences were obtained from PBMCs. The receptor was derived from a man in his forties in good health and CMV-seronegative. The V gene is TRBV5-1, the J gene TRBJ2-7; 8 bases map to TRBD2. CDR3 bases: TGCGCCAGCAGCTTGGGGGGTAGCGGGGCCTACGAGCAGTACTTC. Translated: CASSLGGSGAYEQYF.